Below are 27 T cell receptor beta chains sequenced from a single sample in a study of regulatory and conventional T cells in RAG deficiency. Clones were read by immunoSEQ multiplex PCR, and TCRdb kept only the in-frame ones, dropping some. Here the sample spans around 33,000 clones, 85% to 90% being singletons. The data also belong to a second study, concerning regulatory T cells. As that study records: Primers: 52 TRBV forward and 13 TRBJ reverse.

The sequencing sample was made of CD8+ T cells sorted from blood. The receptor set was obtained from a human donor in good health.

The CDR3 bases are TGTGCCAGCAGCTTAACCCCTCTCGATGAGACCCAGTACTTC. Translation: CASSLTPLDETQYF. The chain employs TRBV7-3 and TRBJ2-5; D remains unclear. In germline, CDR1 is SGHTA, CDR2 FQGTGA. V lost 0 bases and J 5 bases, leaving 10 bases between the germline ends. There are 14 residues in the CDR3.

The count of this clone is one. This chain links TRBV2 with TRBJ2-1; the match to TRBD2 covers 9 bases. The CDR3 is 12 amino acids. The V and J ends lost 7 bases and 14 bases, in that order; junction bases with no gene match: 9. CDR1 SNHLY and CDR2 FYNNEI come from the germline V gene. This CDR3 is CASTLAGTHEFF. CDR3 bases: TGTGCCAGCACCCTAGCGGGGACCCATGAGTTCTTC.

For this clone: A junction end diverges from the germline sequence, so it may reflect a read error. The chain recombines TRBV5-1 with TRBJ2-3; no clear D gene. Germline loops: CDR1 SGHRS, CDR2 YFSETQ. This CDR3 has 14 amino acids. DNA of the CDR3: TGCACCAGCAGCCAGTATCGCAGCACAGATACGCAGTATTTT. Residues: CTSSQYRSTDTQYF.

This clone was observed a single time. The gene calls are TRBV7-8 and TRBJ2-2, with TRBD1 matching over 7 bases. The germline gives CDR1 SGHVS, CDR2 FQNEAQ. V was pared by 5 bases and J by 3 bases, with 9 bases of the junction left unmatched. The CDR3 spans 16 residues. As DNA, the CDR3 is TGTGCCAGCAGCCATACAGGGGTAGGGTACACCGGGGAGCTGTTTTTT. Its protein product is CASSHTGVGYTGELFF.

This chain joins TRBV7-9 and TRBJ1-1; D gene ambiguous. V was cut by 1 base and J by 0 bases, with 15 bases left in between. Germline lookup yields CDR1 SEHNR and CDR2 FQNEAQ (reference sequence). The CDR3 is made up of 17 amino acids. CDR3 DNA sequence: TGTGCCAGCAGCTTAGAAGTAGGTGAGCTTCTGAACACTGAAGCTTTCTTT. Translating gives CASSLEVGELLNTEAFF.

This chain connects TRBV11-2 to TRBJ2-7; a possible D gene is TRBD2 (5 bases). The germline gives CDR1 SGHAT, CDR2 FQNNGV. CDR3 length: 17 amino acids. V was cut by 0 bases and J by 0 bases, with 15 bases left in between. The CDR3 region has the DNA TGTGCCAGCAGCTTAGATGGCCTAGCTCGCAGCTCCTACGAGCAGTACTTC. As protein: CASSLDGLARSSYEQYF.

The chain has TRBV6-5 and TRBJ1-2; D unclear. CDR3 length equals 14 residues. Trimming shortened V by 0 bases and J by 0 bases, and 5 bases separated the two germline ends. Germline V gene sequence: CDR1 MNHEY, CDR2 SVGAGI. CDR3 nucleotides: TGTGCCAGCAGTTACTCGGCGGCTAACTATGGCTACACCTTC. This translates into CASSYSAANYGYTF.

The chain recombines TRBV19 with TRBJ2-7; TRBD2 matches 11 bases. The CDR3 has 14 amino acids. The germline V gene has CDR1 LNHDA and CDR2 SQIVND (reference sequence). With 4 bases clipped from V and 2 bases from J, the junction kept 1 base outside the gene matches. The CDR3 nucleotides are TGTGCCAGTAGTACGACTAGCGGGGCCTACGAGCAGTACTTC. Its translation is CASSTTSGAYEQYF.

The chain links TRBV27 to TRBJ2-3; D assignment may be TRBD1 or TRBD2 (5 bases each). V lost 2 bases and J 6 bases, leaving 9 bases between the germline ends. The germline V gene has CDR1 MNHEY and CDR2 SMNVEV (reference sequence). The CDR3 has 13 amino acids. CDR3 region: CASSLRGSDTQYF. CDR3 coding DNA: TGTGCCAGCAGTTTACGGGGCTCGGATACGCAGTATTTT.

This CDR3 is CASSPGPLAEQYF. CDR3 in DNA: TGCGCCAGCAGCCCGGGACCGCTGGCCGAGCAGTACTTC. The J gene is TRBJ2-7, the V gene TRBV10-1; the D gene could be TRBD1 or TRBD2 (5 bases each). The CDR3 consists of 13 residues. V lost 6 bases and J 6 bases, leaving 15 bases between the germline ends. CDR1 and CDR2 (germline): WNHNN, SYGVQD (reference sequence).

The V gene is TRBV10-3, the J gene TRBJ2-1; D perhaps matches TRBD1 (5 bases). Germline V gives CDR1 ENHRY, CDR2 SYGVKD. The V and J ends lost 2 bases and 0 bases respectively, with 8 bases between them. The CDR3 is made up of 15 amino acids. CDR3 in amino acids: CAISEDSSSYNEQFF. The CDR3 DNA is TGTGCCATCAGTGAGGACAGCAGCTCCTACAATGAGCAGTTCTTC.

The rearrangement links TRBV2 to TRBJ2-7, with TRBD1 matching 8 bases. Germline values: CDR1 SNHLY, CDR2 FYNNEI. V lost 6 bases and J lost 4; bases outside the gene matches: 8. The CDR3 consists of 14 residues. CDR3 nucleotide sequence: TGTGCCAGCAGGCTACAGGGGGATGCATACGAGCAGTACTTC. Amino acid sequence: CASRLQGDAYEQYF.

V usage is TRBV11-3 and J usage is TRBJ2-1; 9 bases map to TRBD1. Germline assignment: CDR1 SGHNT and CDR2 YENEEA. J was trimmed by 7 bases and V by 5 bases; bases with no gene match: 12. This CDR3 is built from 16 residues. The CDR3 DNA follows: TGTGCCAGCAGCGGGGGACAGGGCCTAGCAGGGAATGAGCAGTTCTTC. This codes for CASSGGQGLAGNEQFF.

The chain joins TRBV5-6 to TRBJ1-5; weak D call: TRBD1 (6 bases). V shed 3 bases and J shed 5 bases, with 12 bases lying between them. Germline CDR1 reads SGHDT; CDR2 reads YYEEEE. This CDR3 spans 14 amino acids. The CDR3 nucleotides read TGTGCCAGCAGCTCCGGGACAAACCATCAGCCCCAGCATTTT. Its protein product is CASSSGTNHQPQHF.

This sequence joins TRBV7-8 and TRBJ2-4, with D perhaps TRBD1 or TRBD2 (5 bases each). The V and J ends lost 0 bases and 1 base respectively, with 10 bases between them. Germline CDR1 and CDR2: SGHVS and FQNEAQ. The CDR3 consists of 16 residues. CDR3 amino acids: CASSLAGTGAKNIQYF. CDR3 bases: TGTGCCAGCAGCTTAGCAGGGACGGGGGCCAAAAACATTCAGTACTTC.

The chain uses TRBV6-5 and TRBJ1-1; D unclear. The CDR3 loop spans 13 amino acids. V lost 2 bases and J 4 bases, leaving 8 bases between the germline ends. Looked up from germline, CDR1 is MNHEY and CDR2 is SVGAGI. The CDR3 protein is CASSYEGPTEAFF. DNA of the CDR3: TGTGCCAGCAGTTACGAGGGCCCCACTGAAGCTTTCTTT.

The V call is TRBV7-9, the J call TRBJ2-3; 8 bases fit TRBD1. This CDR3 is 15 amino acids long. The junction had 5 bases not matched to a gene; V was cut back by 3 bases and J by 3 bases. Germline V gene data show CDR1 as SEHNR and CDR2 as FQNEAQ (reference sequence). CDR3 in amino acids: CASSFMTGDTDTQYF. The DNA for the CDR3 is TGTGCCAGCAGCTTTATGACAGGGGATACAGATACGCAGTATTTT.

The V gene is TRBV9, the J gene TRBJ2-3; tentatively, D is TRBD2 (5 bases). Germline values: CDR1 SGDLS, CDR2 YYNGEE. The ends were cut back, 4 bases at V and 8 bases at J, with 11 bases in the middle. This CDR3 is 12 amino acids long. The CDR3 spells CASSPTEGTQYF. The CDR3 DNA is TGTGCCAGCAGCCCGACCGAGGGTACGCAGTATTTT.

The gene calls are TRBV11-2 and TRBJ1-3; no firm D call. This CDR3 comprises 15 residues. The V and J ends lost 5 bases and 3 bases respectively, with 14 bases between them. Germline CDR1 SGHAT, CDR2 FQNNGV. The CDR3: CASSHSPGSGNTIYF. CDR3 coding DNA: TGTGCCAGCAGCCACTCTCCGGGGAGTGGAAACACCATATATTTT.

The J gene is TRBJ2-1, the V gene TRBV13, with D perhaps TRBD1 (5 bases). There are 16 residues in the CDR3. The germline V gene encodes CDR1 PRHDT and CDR2 FYEKMQ (reference sequence). Trimming removed 2 bases from V and 5 bases from J, with 16 bases in between. DNA of the CDR3: TGTGCCAGCAGCTTACTCCCCAGGGAAGGAGACAATGAGCAGTTCTTC. Amino acid sequence: CASSLLPREGDNEQFF.

This chain joins TRBV7-9 and TRBJ1-2; a possible D gene is TRBD1 (5 bases). The V gene's germline CDR1 is SEHNR and CDR2 FQNEAQ (reference sequence). The CDR3 runs 12 residues. The V and J ends lost 5 bases and 5 bases respectively, with 9 bases between them. The DNA of the CDR3 is TGTGCCAGCAGCCAAGACAGTTATGGCTACACCTTC. It translates to CASSQDSYGYTF.

The V gene is TRBV7-9, the J gene TRBJ2-5; D is unresolved. The V end was cut by 4 bases, the J end by 5 bases, with 20 bases between. This CDR3 has 16 amino acids. Germline V gives CDR1 SEHNR, CDR2 FQNEAQ (reference sequence). CDR3 sequence: CASSSRLRDPGETQYF. The CDR3 DNA is TGTGCCAGCAGCTCCCGGCTTAGGGATCCCGGCGAGACCCAGTACTTC.

The chain joins TRBV27 to TRBJ2-1, with D possibly matching TRBD2 (6 bases). The CDR3 is made up of 14 amino acids. Trimming shortened V by 10 bases and J by 2 bases, and 15 bases separated the two germline ends. Germline CDR1 is MNHEY and CDR2 is SMNVEV (reference sequence). This chain's CDR3 is CATSSGEPYNEQFF. CDR3 nucleotides: TGTGCCACCTCTTCGGGGGAGCCCTACAATGAGCAGTTCTTC.

The chain is built from TRBV11-2 and TRBJ1-2; D is possibly TRBD1 (5 bases). The germline V and J ends were trimmed by 4 bases and 0 bases, with 21 bases remaining between them. Germline lookup yields CDR1 SGHAT and CDR2 FQNNGV. The CDR3 sequence is 18 residues long. The CDR3 reads CASSSLTVPFKSNYGYTF. The CDR3 DNA sequence: TGTGCCAGCAGCTCTCTGACAGTCCCATTCAAATCTAACTATGGCTACACCTTC. Complete variable domain (other parts from reference TRBV11-2 and TRBJ1-2): EAGVAQSPRYKIIEKRQSVAFWCNPISGHATLYWYQQILGQGPKLLIQFQNNGVVDDSQLPKDRFSAERLKGVDSTLKIQPAKLEDSAVYLCASSSLTVPFKSNYGYTFGSGTRLTVV.

The genes are TRBV7-3 and TRBJ1-2, with TRBD1 matching 9 bases. V lost 4 bases, J lost 14 bases, and 17 bases stayed unmatched. This CDR3 comprises 15 residues. Germline CDR1 is SGHTA and CDR2 is FQGTGA. CDR3 nucleotides: TGTGCCAGCAGCTCTTCCCCGGGACAGGGTGGAGTGGGTACCTTC. Translating it yields CASSSSPGQGGVGTF.

The chain recombines TRBV28 with TRBJ1-6; D not certain. V was cut by 5 bases and J by 5 bases, with 13 bases left in between. The CDR3 is 15 residues long. The V gene's germline CDR1 is MDHEN and CDR2 SYDVKM. CDR3 sequence: CASSPDLGNNSPLHF. The CDR3 DNA follows: TGTGCCAGCAGTCCCGATTTAGGGAATAATTCACCCCTCCACTTT.

The genes are TRBV7-9 and TRBJ2-7, with TRBD1 identical over 10 bases. Germline values: CDR1 SEHNR, CDR2 FQNEAQ (reference sequence). The CDR3 spans 15 residues. Trimming removed 4 bases from V and 5 bases from J; junction bases left unmatched: 8. The CDR3 spells CASSSKGTGEHEQYF. The DNA of the CDR3 is TGTGCCAGCAGCTCCAAGGGGACAGGGGAGCACGAGCAGTACTTC.